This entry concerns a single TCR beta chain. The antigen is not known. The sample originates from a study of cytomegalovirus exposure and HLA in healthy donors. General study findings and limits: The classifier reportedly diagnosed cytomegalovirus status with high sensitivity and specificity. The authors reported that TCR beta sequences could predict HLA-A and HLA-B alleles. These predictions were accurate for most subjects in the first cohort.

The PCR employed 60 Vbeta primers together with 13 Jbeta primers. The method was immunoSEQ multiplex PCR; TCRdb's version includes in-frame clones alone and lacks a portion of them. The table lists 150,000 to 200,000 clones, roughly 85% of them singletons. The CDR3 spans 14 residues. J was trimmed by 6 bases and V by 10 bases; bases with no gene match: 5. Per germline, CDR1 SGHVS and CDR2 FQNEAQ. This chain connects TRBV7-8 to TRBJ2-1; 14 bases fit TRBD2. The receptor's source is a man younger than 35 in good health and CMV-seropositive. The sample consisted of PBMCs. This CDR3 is CATSTSGRANEQFF. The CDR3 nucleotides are TGTGCCACTTCGACTAGCGGGAGGGCCAATGAGCAGTTCTTC. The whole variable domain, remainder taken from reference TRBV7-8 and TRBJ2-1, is GAGVSQSPRYKVAKRGQDVALRCDPISGHVSLFWYQQALGQGPEFLTYFQNEAQLDKSGLPSDRFFAERPEGSVSTLKIQRTQQEDSAVYLCATSTSGRANEQFFGPGTRLTVL.